These T cell receptor beta chains were read from a single sample in a study of a mutant IDH1 vaccine in newly diagnosed glioma. These receptors have no known antigen. The assay was immunoSEQ multiplex PCR, and TCRdb's table has in-frame clones only and misses some. Among about 66,000 clones listed, about 88% were seen once. Sequences were derived from PBMCs, sampled from a glioma patient whose treatment included an IDH1 peptide vaccine. These receptors were collected from a woman in her fifties or sixties with glioma. Both conserved end residues are part of each CDR3. D genes are given only for firm matches. Only some rows state a clone size, as once, few, many or a class for expanded clones.

cdr3_nt cdr3_aa v_call cdr3_length j_call d_call clone_size
TGTGCCAGCAGCTTAGGGGGCATGAACACTGAAGCTTTCTTT CASSLGGMNTEAFF TRBV7-6 14 TRBJ1-1 - few
TGTGCCAGCAGTGAGCGGCAGGGAGCGCAAGAGACCCAGTACTTC CASSERQGAQETQYF TRBV25-1 15 TRBJ2-5 - -
TGTGCCAGCAGCTTGGCCTCGTCCAACACAGATACGCAGTATTTT CASSLASSNTDTQYF TRBV5-6 15 TRBJ2-3 - -
TGTGCCAGCAGGAGCACGCTCGCTTCGGGAGAGCAGTACTTC CASRSTLASGEQYF TRBV6-1 14 TRBJ2-7 - -
TGCGCCAGCAGGGGCGGGACGGAGAACTATGGCTACACCTTC CASRGGTENYGYTF TRBV5-1 14 TRBJ1-2 - few
TGTGCCAGCAGCTTAGAAGGCGGTGAGCAGTTCTTC CASSLEGGEQFF TRBV7-2 12 TRBJ2-1 - few
TGTGCCAGCAGCAAGGGACTAGCGGGGTTGGCCGGGGAGCTGTTTTTT CASSKGLAGLAGELFF TRBV7-8 16 TRBJ2-2 TRBD2 -
TGTGCCAGCAGCCGACGGACAGGGGGTCCCTACGAGCAGTACTTC CASSRRTGGPYEQYF TRBV7-8 15 TRBJ2-7 TRBD1 -
TGTGCCAGTAGTATTTGGTCCGGGTCGGTCTCCTACAATGAGCAGTTCTTC CASSIWSGSVSYNEQFF TRBV19 17 TRBJ2-1 - -
TGCAGCGTTTCGGGACACCGGGGGGAGACCCAGTACTTC CSVSGHRGETQYF TRBV29-1 13 TRBJ2-5 - -
TGTGCCAGCAGCCCACCCTGGGGCCACAATGAGCAGTTCTTC CASSPPWGHNEQFF TRBV7-2 14 TRBJ2-1 - -
TGTGCCAGCAGGTTGGGACTCAGCACAGATACGCAGTATTTT CASRLGLSTDTQYF TRBV6-1 14 TRBJ2-3 - -
TGTGCCAGCAGCTTAATCTTTCGGGGTAACTCTGGAAACACCATATATTTT CASSLIFRGNSGNTIYF TRBV5-8 17 TRBJ1-3 - -
TGTGCCTGGAGCAGGGGAGATACGCAGTATTTT CAWSRGDTQYF TRBV30 11 TRBJ2-3 - once
TGTGCCAGCAGCTGGACAGGGGGATTTAATCAGCCCCAGCATTTT CASSWTGGFNQPQHF TRBV6-1 15 TRBJ1-5 TRBD1 -
TGTGCCAGCAGCGTCAGGGCGCAGGGGGCAGGGTCCTACAATGAGCAGTTCTTC CASSVRAQGAGSYNEQFF TRBV9 18 TRBJ2-1 TRBD1 -
TGTGCCAGCAGCTTGGGTAGGGGGCGTTACTATGGCTACACCTTC CASSLGRGRYYGYTF TRBV5-6 15 TRBJ1-2 TRBD1 -
TGCGCCAGCAGCTGGACGGAAGAGACCCAGTACTTC CASSWTEETQYF TRBV5-1 12 TRBJ2-5 - -
TGCAGCGTCGGAGGGGCCGGGACAGCCTACACCGGGGAGCTGTTTTTT CSVGGAGTAYTGELFF TRBV29-1 16 TRBJ2-2 - -
TGTGCCAGCAGCGCCCCGGGGCACAGTGAAAAACTGTTTTTT CASSAPGHSEKLFF TRBV4-2 14 TRBJ1-4 - once
TGTGCCAGCAGCACAACGGCTCGTTCCGGGGGCGATGGCTACACCTTC CASSTTARSGGDGYTF TRBV5-4 16 TRBJ1-2 - -
TGTGCCAGCAGCGTAAATGATGGTACAGACTACGAGCAGTACTTC CASSVNDGTDYEQYF TRBV9 15 TRBJ2-7 - -
TGTGCCAGCAGCCTCTCCGGGGGGGACTCCGGTCAGGCCCAGTACTTC CASSLSGGDSGQAQYF TRBV7-3 16 TRBJ2-5 TRBD2 -
TGCGCCAGCAGCTTGACCACAAGACAGGCCCAAAGTGGCTACACCTTC CASSLTTRQAQSGYTF TRBV5-1 16 TRBJ1-2 - once
TGTGCCAGCAGCCAAGTGGCAGGGGCCTACACTGAAGCTTTCTTT CASSQVAGAYTEAFF TRBV14 15 TRBJ1-1 - once
TGTGCCAGCAGTGCGACAGCGACCTCCTACGAGCAGTACTTC CASSATATSYEQYF TRBV6-1 14 TRBJ2-7 - -
TGTGCCAGCAGCTCCCTAGCGGGGGCACCTAATGAGCAGTTCTTC CASSSLAGAPNEQFF TRBV7-2 15 TRBJ2-1 TRBD2 -
TGTGCCAGCAGCGCCCCGCTGGTCTTC CASSAPLVF TRBV9 9 TRBJ2-1 - -
TGTGCCAGCAGCTCCGACAGACCGAACACCGGGGAGCTGTTTTTT CASSSDRPNTGELFF TRBV5-5 15 TRBJ2-2 - -
TGTGCCATCAGTGATTGGGACAGTAGCAATCAGCCCCAGCATTTT CAISDWDSSNQPQHF TRBV10-3 15 TRBJ1-5 TRBD1 -
TGTGCCAGCAGTGAAGCGCAGAGGGTAAGGCGAGCTTTCTTT CASSEAQRVRRAFF TRBV2 14 TRBJ1-1 - -